The rows below give T cell receptor beta chains drawn from one sample of a study of OX40 agonist ivuxolimab in advanced cancers. Sequencing used immunoSEQ multiplex PCR; TCRdb keeps in-frame clones, though not all of them. The sample contains tens of thousands of clones, 70% to 90% of which appear only once. Source: CD4+ or CD8+ T cells sorted from blood, taken in a trial of the OX40 agonist ivuxolimab. The receptor source for this set is an adult with an advanced solid tumor such as melanoma, head and neck, liver or kidney cancer. CDR3s include the opening cysteine and the closing phenylalanine or tryptophan. D genes are given only for firm matches. Expanded clones get a size class; other rows say once, few or many, or leave the size out.

d_gene	v_gene	len	j_gene	abundance	CDR3aa	CDR3nt
TRBD1	TRBV5-8	14	TRBJ2-5	NA	CASSYRTGGETQYF	TGTGCCAGCAGCTATCGGACAGGGGGTGAGACCCAGTACTTC
NA	TRBV5-5	13	TRBJ2-7	NA	CASSLARAYEQYF	TGTGCCAGCAGCTTAGCCCGGGCCTACGAGCAGTACTTC
NA	TRBV6-6	15	TRBJ1-3	NA	CASSYSGRMGTTIYF	TGTGCCAGCAGTTACTCGGGGCGTATGGGGACCACCATATATTTT
NA	TRBV9	14	TRBJ1-2	NA	CASSLRTGNYGYTF	TGTGCCAGCAGCCTACGGACTGGGAACTATGGCTACACCTTC
TRBD1	TRBV19	15	TRBJ2-7	NA	CASSLETGGAYEQYF	TGTGCCAGTAGTTTGGAAACAGGGGGTGCCTACGAGCAGTACTTC
TRBD1	TRBV11-3	16	TRBJ2-3	NA	CASSPGQGYRSDTQYF	TGTGCCAGCAGCCCAGGACAGGGGTATCGCTCTGATACGCAGTATTTT
TRBD2	TRBV29-1	15	TRBJ2-1	NA	CSVGVDTSGANEQFF	TGCAGCGTTGGTGTGGACACTAGCGGGGCCAATGAGCAGTTCTTC
NA	TRBV21-1	17	TRBJ1-6	NA	CASSKGQGNTYNSPLHF	TGTGCCAGCAGCAAAGGACAGGGGAACACCTATAATTCACCCCTCCACTTT
NA	TRBV7-9	15	TRBJ1-4	NA	CASRPNSGVKEKLFF	TGTGCCAGCAGACCTAACTCAGGGGTAAAAGAAAAACTGTTTTTT
NA	TRBV5-4	15	TRBJ1-1	NA	CASSLPGQTNTEAFF	TGTGCCAGCAGCCTTCCCGGACAGACGAACACTGAAGCTTTCTTT
NA	TRBV11-2	13	TRBJ1-3	NA	CASSLAGGNTIYF	TGTGCCAGCAGCTTGGCTGGGGGAAACACCATATATTTT
NA	TRBV7-7	12	TRBJ2-2	NA	CASSENTGELFF	TGTGCCAGCAGCGAGAACACCGGGGAGCTGTTTTTT
NA	TRBV19	13	TRBJ1-1	NA	CASNLGRNTEAFF	TGTGCCAGTAACCTAGGGCGAAACACTGAAGCTTTCTTT
TRBD2	TRBV11-1	19	TRBJ2-1	NA	CASRSDRTSGGAPMGEQFF	TGTGCCAGCAGATCCGACCGGACTAGCGGGGGGGCCCCGATGGGTGAGCAGTTCTTC
NA	TRBV28	12	TRBJ2-7	NA	CASSLQSYEQYF	TGTGCCAGCAGTTTACAGAGCTACGAGCAGTACTTC
TRBD1	TRBV2	15	TRBJ1-5	few	CASSNRGQPNQPQHF	TGTGCCAGCAGTAACAGGGGGCAACCAAATCAGCCCCAGCATTTT
TRBD2	TRBV7-2	16	TRBJ2-2	NA	CASRPGGGGNTGELFF	TGTGCCAGCAGACCCGGCGGGGGTGGGAACACCGGGGAGCTGTTTTTT
TRBD1	TRBV10-3	13	TRBJ1-1	NA	CAITMGQGSEAFF	TGTGCCATCACCATGGGACAGGGGTCTGAAGCTTTCTTT
NA	TRBV28	12	TRBJ2-7	NA	CASLDGSYEQYF	TGTGCCAGCCTAGACGGGTCCTACGAGCAGTACTTC
TRBD1	TRBV19	15	TRBJ1-1	NA	CASSIGQGVETEAFF	TGTGCCAGTAGTATAGGACAGGGGGTAGAGACTGAAGCTTTCTTT
TRBD1	TRBV5-8	14	TRBJ1-6	NA	CASMTGPYNSPLHF	TGTGCCAGCATGACAGGGCCCTATAATTCACCCCTCCACTTT
NA	TRBV28	12	TRBJ1-1	NA	CASSLENTEAFF	TGTGCCAGCAGTTTGGAAAACACTGAAGCTTTCTTT
NA	TRBV6-1	14	TRBJ1-5	NA	CASSERIDNQPQHF	TGTGCCAGCAGTGAAAGGATAGACAATCAGCCCCAGCATTTT
TRBD1	TRBV13	14	TRBJ1-2	NA	CASSLQGTGIGYTF	TGTGCCAGCAGCCTGCAAGGGACAGGGATCGGCTACACCTTC
TRBD1	TRBV2	15	TRBJ2-7	once	CASSPLGQVSYEQYF	TGTGCCAGCAGTCCCCTCGGACAGGTCTCCTACGAGCAGTACTTC
NA	TRBV6-1	12	TRBJ1-1	NA	CASTWRPLGAFF	TGTGCCAGCACCTGGCGGCCCCTAGGAGCTTTCTTT
NA	TRBV5-1	13	TRBJ1-2	NA	CASSLDRTYGYTF	TGCGCCAGCAGCTTAGACAGAACGTATGGCTACACCTTC
TRBD2	TRBV9	20	TRBJ2-3	NA	CASSVEPTSGGAYGTDTQYF	TGTGCCAGCAGCGTAGAACCCACTAGCGGGGGGGCCTATGGCACAGATACGCAGTATTTT
NA	TRBV4-1	17	TRBJ1-2	NA	CASSQEKVGSQGNGYTF	TGCGCCAGCAGCCAAGAGAAGGTCGGGTCGCAGGGTAATGGCTACACCTTC
NA	TRBV11-2	14	TRBJ2-5	NA	CASSPPESMETQYF	TGTGCCAGCAGCCCCCCCGAGTCTATGGAGACCCAGTACTTC
TRBD1	TRBV2	15	TRBJ1-3	NA	CASNVNRGTGNTIYF	TGTGCCAGCAATGTGAACAGGGGGACAGGAAACACCATATATTTT
NA	TRBV18	13	TRBJ1-2	NA	CASSRQENYGYTF	TGTGCCAGCTCACGACAGGAGAACTATGGCTACACCTTC
NA	TRBV5-1	14	TRBJ2-7	NA	CASSSVVGAYEQYF	TGCGCCAGCAGCTCGGTGGTGGGGGCCTACGAGCAGTACTTC
TRBD1	TRBV4-3	15	TRBJ2-5	once	CASSSNRGRGGTQYF	TGCGCCAGCAGCTCAAACAGGGGGCGCGGGGGGACCCAGTACTTC
NA	TRBV5-4	14	TRBJ2-2	NA	CASSGDHQTGELFF	TGTGCCAGCAGCGGGGACCACCAAACCGGGGAGCTGTTTTTT
TRBD1	TRBV5-8	14	TRBJ1-1	NA	CASSLVQGGTEAFF	TGTGCCAGCAGCTTGGTTCAGGGGGGCACTGAAGCTTTCTTT
TRBD1	TRBV30	12	TRBJ2-5	NA	CAWETGGETQYF	TGTGCCTGGGAAACAGGGGGGGAGACCCAGTACTTC
NA	TRBV21-1	16	TRBJ2-1	NA	CASRVYRPGTYNEQFF	TGTGCCAGCAGAGTTTATAGGCCGGGGACTTACAATGAGCAGTTCTTC
NA	TRBV27	14	TRBJ2-1	NA	CASSRQVSNNEQFF	TGTGCCAGCAGCCGACAGGTCTCCAACAATGAGCAGTTCTTC
TRBD1	TRBV5-1	15	TRBJ1-3	NA	CASSLTGGTGNTIYF	TGCGCCAGCAGCTTGACAGGGGGCACTGGAAACACCATATATTTT
TRBD2	TRBV10-3	15	TRBJ2-1	few	CAISESDSGVDEQFF	TGTGCCATCAGTGAGTCTGATAGCGGGGTCGATGAGCAGTTCTTC
TRBD1	TRBV5-1	18	TRBJ1-6	once	CASSFQGQGQRGNSPLHF	TGCGCCAGCAGCTTCCAGGGACAGGGACAAAGGGGTAATTCACCCCTCCACTTT
NA	TRBV9	16	TRBJ1-3	NA	CASSVDEGLYGNTIYF	TGTGCCAGCAGCGTAGATGAGGGGCTCTACGGAAACACCATATATTTT
NA	TRBV10-1	15	TRBJ1-2	NA	CASSESTGCGYGYTF	TGCGCCAGCAGTGAGTCGACAGGATGTGGCTATGGCTACACCTTC
NA	TRBV19	18	TRBJ2-7	NA	CASSSRRGGRNYSYEQYF	TGTGCCAGTAGTTCCCGTCGTGGAGGAAGGAATTACTCCTACGAGCAGTACTTC
NA	TRBV18	14	TRBJ1-1	NA	CASSPGQLNTEAFF	TGTGCCAGCTCACCGGGTCAGCTGAACACTGAAGCTTTCTTT
NA	TRBV7-9	13	TRBJ1-1	NA	CASSPNLNSEAFF	TGTGCCAGCAGCCCCAACCTCAACAGTGAAGCTTTCTTT
NA	TRBV6-4	13	TRBJ1-2	NA	CASSQDANYGYTF	TGTGCCAGCAGCCAAGACGCTAACTATGGCTACACCTTC
NA	TRBV18	13	TRBJ2-3	NA	CASSLRETDTQYF	TGTGCCAGCTCACTCCGGGAAACAGATACGCAGTATTTT
NA	TRBV6-1	13	TRBJ1-1	NA	CASSEERGAEAFF	TGTGCCAGCAGTGAAGAGCGGGGCGCGGAGGCTTTCTTT
NA	TRBV6-1	11	TRBJ1-1	NA	CASSSTVGAFF	TGTGCCAGCAGTTCCACCGTGGGAGCTTTCTTT
NA	TRBV5-6	17	TRBJ1-2	NA	CASSGLGGDRTNYGYTF	TGTGCCAGCAGCGGGCTTGGGGGGGATAGGACTAACTATGGCTACACCTTC
NA	TRBV5-4	17	TRBJ2-6	NA	CASSLARAASGANVLTF	TGTGCCAGCAGCTTGGCCAGGGCGGCCTCTGGGGCCAACGTCCTGACTTTC
NA	TRBV19	14	TRBJ2-1	NA	CASSQGVSYNEQFF	TGTGCCAGTAGCCAGGGCGTCTCCTACAATGAGCAGTTCTTC
NA	TRBV10-3	13	TRBJ1-1	NA	CAIISPGNTEAFF	TGTGCCATCATTTCCCCCGGGAACACTGAAGCTTTCTTT
TRBD2	TRBV18	15	TRBJ2-3	NA	CASSRASGEGSTQYF	TGTGCCAGCTCACGGGCTAGCGGGGAAGGGAGTACGCAGTATTTT